Presented here are 8 T cell receptor beta chains from one specimen sequenced in a study. Via MiXCR, TCRdb re-called the RT-PCR reads, giving one row per CDR3 protein. This table holds about 700,000 distinct CDR3 sequences, approximately 15% found once. Specimen: memory CD4+ T cells from blood. The receptors were sampled from a female donor in good health, serving as a healthy control.

The chain combines TRBV28 with TRBJ2-7, with 7 positions matching TRBD2. Losses at the gene ends were 4 bases for V and 2 bases for J; bases not matched to a gene: 8. Germline loops: CDR1 MDHEN, CDR2 SYDVKM. The CDR3 sequence is 15 residues long. The CDR3 region has the DNA TGTGCCAGCAGTTCGGGGGGAGGCGCAGCCTACGAGCAGTACTTC. Translating gives CASSSGGGAAYEQYF.

The table lists this clonotype with a few counts. The rearrangement joins TRBV24-1 to TRBJ2-1; 8 positions match TRBD1. The CDR3 length is 17 residues. Trimming cost V 7 bases and J 0 bases; bases outside gene matches: 10. CDR1 is KGHDR, CDR2 SFDVKD, per germline. CDR3 sequence (DNA): TGTGCCACCAGCCACCCCGGGACAGGCATCTCCTACAATGAGCAGTTCTTC. This codes for CATSHPGTGISYNEQFF.

This clonotype was observed at least ten times. The chain links TRBV5-1 to TRBJ2-1; maybe TRBD1 (5 bases). The CDR3 runs to 12 residues. The germline V gene has CDR1 SGHRS and CDR2 YFSETQ. V was cut by 4 bases and J by 10 bases, with 12 bases left in between. The DNA of the CDR3 is TGCGCCAGCAGCACGCCGAACAGGGAGCAGTTCTTC. Its protein product is CASSTPNREQFF. Using reference TRBV5-1 and TRBJ2-1 for the parts outside the CDR3, the full variable domain is KAGVTQTPRYLIKTRGQQVTLSCSPISGHRSVSWYQQTPGQGLQFLFEYFSETQRNKGNFPGRFSGRQFSNSRSEMNVSTLELGDSALYLCASSTPNREQFFGPGTRLTVL.

CDR3 nucleotide sequence: TGTGCCAGCAGTTACTCGCCAGGGGGAACCTACGAGCAGTACTTC. This codes for CASSYSPGGTYEQYF. The chain couples TRBV6-2 or TRBV6-3 to TRBJ2-7; 7 bases are shared with TRBD1. Germline V gene lookup returns CDR1 MNHEY and CDR2 SVGEGT. Germline trimming cut 0 bases from V and 2 bases from J; bases unmatched to any gene: 4. This CDR3 region has 15 residues.

This chain links TRBV28 with TRBJ2-4; D may correspond to TRBD1 or TRBD2 (7 bases each). V shed 8 bases and J shed 7 bases, with 18 bases lying between them. CDR1 and CDR2 (germline): MDHEN, SYDVKM. The CDR3 extends over 14 amino acids. The chain's CDR3 is CASDQQGRGNIQYF. As DNA, the CDR3 is TGTGCCAGCGATCAACAGGGGAGGGGGAACATTCAGTACTTC.

This clonotype was observed at least ten times. Written as DNA, the CDR3 is TGTGCCACCAGTGATTCAACCGACAGGGGAAAACTGTTTTTT. Its translation: CATSDSTDRGKLFF. The chain combines TRBV24-1 with TRBJ1-4, with 8 bases that match TRBD1. Trimming removed 2 bases from V and 10 bases from J; junction bases left unmatched: 5. The CDR3 covers 14 residues. The germline V gene encodes CDR1 KGHDR and CDR2 SFDVKD.

This clonotype has more than one count but fewer than ten. The rearrangement joins TRBV29-1 to TRBJ2-7; D may match TRBD1 or TRBD2 (5 bases each). Germline loops: CDR1 SQVTM, CDR2 ANQGSEA. V was cut by 3 bases and J by 1 base, with 10 bases left in between. The CDR3 is 13 residues long. The CDR3 region is CSVDQGGSYEQYF. The CDR3 DNA is TGCAGCGTTGACCAGGGCGGGTCCTACGAGCAGTACTTC.

This clonotype was seen a few times. This sequence joins TRBV20-1 and TRBJ2-5; the D gene is possibly TRBD2 (6 bases). The V end lost 0 bases, the J end lost 2 bases, and 13 bases lay between the germline ends. CDR1 is DFQATT and CDR2 is SNEGSKA in the germline V gene (reference sequence). This CDR3 has 15 amino acids. The DNA of the CDR3 is TGCAGTGCTAGAGATGGGGGGACTGTTCAAGAGACCCAGTACTTC. Its translation: CSARDGGTVQETQYF.